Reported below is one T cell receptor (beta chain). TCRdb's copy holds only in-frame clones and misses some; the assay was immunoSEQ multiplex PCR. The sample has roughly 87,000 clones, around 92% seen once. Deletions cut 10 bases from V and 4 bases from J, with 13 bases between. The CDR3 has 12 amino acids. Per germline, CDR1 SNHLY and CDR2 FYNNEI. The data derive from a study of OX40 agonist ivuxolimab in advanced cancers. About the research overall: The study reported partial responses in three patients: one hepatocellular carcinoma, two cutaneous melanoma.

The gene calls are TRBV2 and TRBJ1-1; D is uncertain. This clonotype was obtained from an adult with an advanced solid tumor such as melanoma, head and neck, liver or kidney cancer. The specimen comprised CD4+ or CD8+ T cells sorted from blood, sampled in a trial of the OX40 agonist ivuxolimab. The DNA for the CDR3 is TGTGCCACCCCAAATTGGGGCACTGAAGCTTTCTTT. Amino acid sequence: CATPNWGTEAFF.